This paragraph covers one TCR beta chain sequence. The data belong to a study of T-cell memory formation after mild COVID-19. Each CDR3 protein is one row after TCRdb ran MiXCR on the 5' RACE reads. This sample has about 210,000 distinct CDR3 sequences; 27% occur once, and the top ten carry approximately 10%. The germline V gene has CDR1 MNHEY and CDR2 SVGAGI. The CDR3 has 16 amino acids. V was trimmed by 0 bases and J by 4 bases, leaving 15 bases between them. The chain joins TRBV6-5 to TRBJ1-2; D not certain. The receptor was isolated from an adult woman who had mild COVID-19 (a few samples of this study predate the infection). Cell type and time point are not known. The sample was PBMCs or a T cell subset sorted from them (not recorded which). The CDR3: CASSYSKRPWIYGYTF. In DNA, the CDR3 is TGTGCCAGCAGTTACTCGAAGCGGCCCTGGATCTATGGCTACACCTTC.